This T cell receptor (beta chain) was profiled in a study of T cell responses to AZD1222 COVID-19 vaccine. A remark on this clone: The antigen is unknown.

Study outcomes and limitations: Donors were mostly white British, more females; clonal diversity possibly underestimated. Spike-specific TCR repertoires showed rising breadth and depth after two AZD1222 doses.

The CDR3 is made up of 15 amino acids. Germline CDR1 and CDR2: SNHLY and FYNNEI. V shed 0 bases and J shed 2 bases, with 8 bases lying between them. Profiled with immunoSEQ multiplex PCR; TCRdb holds only in-frame clones, not every one. In total, the table holds under 150,000 clones. The source material was peripheral blood. This receptor was obtained from an adult in good health. The genes are TRBV2 and TRBJ1-5; D uncertain. The CDR3 DNA reads TGTGCCAGCAGTGAAGCGCTTGGGGGCAATCAGCCCCAGCATTTT. Protein sequence: CASSEALGGNQPQHF.